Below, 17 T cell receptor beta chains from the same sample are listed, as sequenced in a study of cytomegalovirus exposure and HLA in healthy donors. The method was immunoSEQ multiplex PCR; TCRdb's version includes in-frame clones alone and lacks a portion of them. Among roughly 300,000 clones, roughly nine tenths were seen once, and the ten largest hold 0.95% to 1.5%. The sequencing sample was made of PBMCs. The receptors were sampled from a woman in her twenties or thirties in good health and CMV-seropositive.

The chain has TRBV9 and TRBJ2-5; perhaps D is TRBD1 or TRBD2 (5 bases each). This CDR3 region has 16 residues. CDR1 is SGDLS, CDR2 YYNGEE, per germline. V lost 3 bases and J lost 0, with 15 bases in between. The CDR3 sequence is CASSAGTFKYQETQYF. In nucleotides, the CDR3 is TGTGCCAGCAGCGCAGGGACCTTCAAGTACCAAGAGACCCAGTACTTC.

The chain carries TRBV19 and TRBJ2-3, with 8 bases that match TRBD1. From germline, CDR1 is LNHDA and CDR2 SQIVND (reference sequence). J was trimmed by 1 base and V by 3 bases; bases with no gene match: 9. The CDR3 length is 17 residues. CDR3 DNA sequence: TGTGCCAGTAGTATCGAAGGACAGGGCCTAGGCACAGATACGCAGTATTTT. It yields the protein CASSIEGQGLGTDTQYF.

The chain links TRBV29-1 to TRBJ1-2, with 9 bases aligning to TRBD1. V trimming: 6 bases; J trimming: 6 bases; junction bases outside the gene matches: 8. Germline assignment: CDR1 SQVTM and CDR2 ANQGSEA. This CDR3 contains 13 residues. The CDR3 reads CSVARQGGDGYTF. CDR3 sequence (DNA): TGCAGCGTAGCCCGACAGGGGGGCGATGGCTACACCTTC.

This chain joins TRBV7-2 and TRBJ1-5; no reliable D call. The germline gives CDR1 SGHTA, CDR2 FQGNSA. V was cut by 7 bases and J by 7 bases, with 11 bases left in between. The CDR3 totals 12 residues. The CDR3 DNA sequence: TGTGCCAGCAATTCAGAATTGCAGCCCCAGCATTTT. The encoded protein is CASNSELQPQHF.

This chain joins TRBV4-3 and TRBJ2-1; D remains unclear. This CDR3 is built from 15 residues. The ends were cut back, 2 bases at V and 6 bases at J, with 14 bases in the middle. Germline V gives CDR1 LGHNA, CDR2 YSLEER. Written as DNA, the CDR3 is TGCGCCAGCAGCCAACTCCGACAACTAAGCAATGAGCAGTTCTTC. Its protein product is CASSQLRQLSNEQFF.

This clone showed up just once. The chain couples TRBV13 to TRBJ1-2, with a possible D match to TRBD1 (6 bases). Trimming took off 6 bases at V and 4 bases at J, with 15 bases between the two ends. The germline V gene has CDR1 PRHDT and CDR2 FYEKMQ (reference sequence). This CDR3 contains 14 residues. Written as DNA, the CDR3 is TGTGCCAGCAGTCTAGGGGGTAAACCCTATGGCTACACCTTC. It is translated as CASSLGGKPYGYTF.

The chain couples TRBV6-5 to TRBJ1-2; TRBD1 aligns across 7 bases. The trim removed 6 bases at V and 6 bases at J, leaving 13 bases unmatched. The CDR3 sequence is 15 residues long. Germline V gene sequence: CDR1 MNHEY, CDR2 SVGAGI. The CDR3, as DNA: TGTGCCAGCAGACTTAGTCCAGGGGGAGGAAATGGCTACACCTTC. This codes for CASRLSPGGGNGYTF.

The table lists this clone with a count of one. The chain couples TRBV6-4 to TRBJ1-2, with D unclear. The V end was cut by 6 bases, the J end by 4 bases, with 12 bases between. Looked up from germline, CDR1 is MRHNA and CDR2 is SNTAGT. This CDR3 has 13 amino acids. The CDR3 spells CASSPGSPYGYTF. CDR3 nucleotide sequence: TGTGCCAGCAGCCCGGGGAGTCCCTATGGCTACACCTTC.

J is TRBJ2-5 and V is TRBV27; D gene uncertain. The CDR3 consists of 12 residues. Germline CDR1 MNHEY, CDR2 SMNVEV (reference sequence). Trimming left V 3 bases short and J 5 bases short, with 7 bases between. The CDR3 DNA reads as TGTGCCAGCAGTTTCGTAGGTGAGACCCAGTACTTC. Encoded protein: CASSFVGETQYF.

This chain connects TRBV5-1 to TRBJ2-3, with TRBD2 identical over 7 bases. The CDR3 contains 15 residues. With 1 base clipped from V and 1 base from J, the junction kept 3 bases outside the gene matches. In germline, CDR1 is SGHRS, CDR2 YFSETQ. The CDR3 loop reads CASSLRGVRTDTQYF. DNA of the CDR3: TGCGCCAGCAGCTTGCGGGGGGTTCGCACAGATACGCAGTATTTT.

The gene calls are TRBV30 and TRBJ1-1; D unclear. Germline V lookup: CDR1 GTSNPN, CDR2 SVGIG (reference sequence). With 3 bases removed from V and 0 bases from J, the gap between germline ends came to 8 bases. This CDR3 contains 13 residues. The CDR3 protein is CAWRGALNTEAFF. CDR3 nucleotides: TGTGCCTGGAGGGGAGCCCTGAACACTGAAGCTTTCTTT.

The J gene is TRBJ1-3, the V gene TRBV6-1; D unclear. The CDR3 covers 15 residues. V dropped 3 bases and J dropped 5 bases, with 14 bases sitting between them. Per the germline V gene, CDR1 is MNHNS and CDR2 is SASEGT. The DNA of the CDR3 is TGTGCCAGCAGTGACCCCGACACTCCCCGAAACACCATATATTTT. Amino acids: CASSDPDTPRNTIYF.

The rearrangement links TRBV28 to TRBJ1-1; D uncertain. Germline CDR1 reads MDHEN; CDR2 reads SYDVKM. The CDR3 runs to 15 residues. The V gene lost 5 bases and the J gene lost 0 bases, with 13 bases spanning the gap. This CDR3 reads CASSIPAQLNTEAFF. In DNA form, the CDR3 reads TGTGCCAGCAGTATCCCAGCACAGTTGAACACTGAAGCTTTCTTT.

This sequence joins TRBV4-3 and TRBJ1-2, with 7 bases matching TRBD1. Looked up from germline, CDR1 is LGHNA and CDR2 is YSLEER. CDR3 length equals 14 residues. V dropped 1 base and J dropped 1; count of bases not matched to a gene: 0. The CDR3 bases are TGCGCCAGCAGCCAAGGGGACAGTAACTATGGCTACACCTTC. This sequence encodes CASSQGDSNYGYTF.

The DNA of the CDR3 is TGTGCCAGCAAGCTACCCGGACAGGGTGACTTGCCTAATGAAAAACTGTTTTTT. This sequence encodes CASKLPGQGDLPNEKLFF. The rearrangement links TRBV28 to TRBJ1-4; 8 bases line up with TRBD1. Germline V lookup: CDR1 MDHEN, CDR2 SYDVKM. The CDR3 length is 18 residues. V lost 7 bases to trimming and J lost 3 bases; unmatched junction nucleotides: 16.

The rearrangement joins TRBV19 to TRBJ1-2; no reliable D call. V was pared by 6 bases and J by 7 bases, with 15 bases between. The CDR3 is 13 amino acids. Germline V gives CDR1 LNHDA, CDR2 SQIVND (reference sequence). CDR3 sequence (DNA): TGTGCCAGTAGCGGTGCTTCAGAAGGTGGCTACACCTTC. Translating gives CASSGASEGGYTF.

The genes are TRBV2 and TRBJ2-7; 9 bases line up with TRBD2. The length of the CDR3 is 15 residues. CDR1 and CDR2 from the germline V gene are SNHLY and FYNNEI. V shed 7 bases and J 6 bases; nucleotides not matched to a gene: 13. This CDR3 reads CASTLIAGELSEQYF. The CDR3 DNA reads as TGTGCCAGCACCCTCATAGCGGGGGAGCTCTCCGAGCAGTACTTC.